This T cell receptor beta chain was captured by sequencing in a study of response to subunit inactivated influenza vaccine. This clonotype was counted at least ten times. MiXCR, applied by TCRdb to the RT-PCR reads, yields one record per CDR3 protein. The table includes 430,000 or so distinct CDR3 sequences, roughly 11% detected once. Germline CDR1 is DFQATT and CDR2 is SNEGSKA (reference sequence). The germline V and J ends were trimmed by 6 bases and 2 bases, with 9 bases remaining between them. The CDR3 is 12 residues long. The J gene is TRBJ2-3, the V gene TRBV20-1; D is possibly TRBD1 or TRBD2 (5 bases each). The clonotype originates from a man aged 50 to 60 who received an inactivated influenza vaccine. The sample here was PBMCs from blood, taken 40 to 50 days after vaccination. This chain's CDR3 is CSAGTYTDTQYF. Here the CDR3 DNA reads TGCAGTGCGGGGACGTACACAGATACGCAGTATTTT.